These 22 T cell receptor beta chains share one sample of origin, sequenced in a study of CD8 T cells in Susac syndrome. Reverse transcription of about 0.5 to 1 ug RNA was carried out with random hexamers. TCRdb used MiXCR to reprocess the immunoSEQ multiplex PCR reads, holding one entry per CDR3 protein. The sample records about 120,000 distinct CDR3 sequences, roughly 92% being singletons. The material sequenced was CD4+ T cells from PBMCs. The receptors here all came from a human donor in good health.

The CDR3 bases are TGTGCCAGTAGTATGAGAGGGAGCTCCTACGAGCAGTACTTC. It codes for CASSMRGSSYEQYF. The V gene is TRBV19, the J gene TRBJ2-7; the D gene is possibly TRBD2 (5 bases). This CDR3 comprises 14 residues. V lost 3 bases, J lost 0 bases, and 9 bases lay in between. Germline V CDR1 and CDR2: LNHDA, SQIVND (reference sequence). Looking up the rest from reference TRBV19 and TRBJ2-7 gives the full variable domain: DGGITQSPKYLFRKEGQNVTLSCEQNLNHDAMYWYRQDPGQGLRLIYYSQIVNDFQKGDIAEGYSVSREKKESFPLTVTSAQKNPTAFYLCASSMRGSSYEQYFGPGTRLTVT.

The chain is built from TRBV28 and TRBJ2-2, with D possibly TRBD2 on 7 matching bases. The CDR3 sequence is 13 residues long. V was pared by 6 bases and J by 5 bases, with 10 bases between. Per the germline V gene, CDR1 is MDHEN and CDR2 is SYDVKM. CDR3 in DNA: TGTGCCAGCAGAGGGGGGGGAACCGGGGAGCTGTTTTTT. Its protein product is CASRGGGTGELFF.

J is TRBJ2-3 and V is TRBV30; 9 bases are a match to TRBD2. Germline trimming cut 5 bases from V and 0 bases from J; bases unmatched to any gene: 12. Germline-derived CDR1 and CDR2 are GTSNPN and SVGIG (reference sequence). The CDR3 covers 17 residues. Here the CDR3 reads CAWDPGTSSASTDTQYF. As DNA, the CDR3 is TGTGCCTGGGATCCCGGGACTAGCAGTGCTAGCACAGATACGCAGTATTTT.

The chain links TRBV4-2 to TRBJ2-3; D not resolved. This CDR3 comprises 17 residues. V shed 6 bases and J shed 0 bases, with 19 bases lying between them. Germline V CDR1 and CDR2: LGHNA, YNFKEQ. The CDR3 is CASRGNLPGPSTDTQYF. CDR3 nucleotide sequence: TGTGCCAGCAGAGGAAACCTCCCGGGTCCTAGCACAGATACGCAGTATTTT.

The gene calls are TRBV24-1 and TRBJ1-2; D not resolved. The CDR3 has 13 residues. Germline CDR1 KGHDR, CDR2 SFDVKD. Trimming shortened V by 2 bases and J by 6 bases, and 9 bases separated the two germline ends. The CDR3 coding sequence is TGTGCCACCAGTGATTCTAGGACGGATGGCTACACCTTC. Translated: CATSDSRTDGYTF.

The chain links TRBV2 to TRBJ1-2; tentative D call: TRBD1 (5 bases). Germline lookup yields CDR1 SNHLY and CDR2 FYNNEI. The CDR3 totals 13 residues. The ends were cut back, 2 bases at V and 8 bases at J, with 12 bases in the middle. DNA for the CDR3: TGTGCCAGCAGTGAAAGGGGAACTGGCGGCTACACCTTC. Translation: CASSERGTGGYTF.

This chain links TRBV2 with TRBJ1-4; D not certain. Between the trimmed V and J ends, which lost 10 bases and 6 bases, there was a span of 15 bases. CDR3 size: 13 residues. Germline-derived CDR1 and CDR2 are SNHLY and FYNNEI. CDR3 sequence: CATGKGTDEKLFF. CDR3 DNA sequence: TGTGCCACCGGGAAGGGAACCGATGAAAAACTGTTTTTT.

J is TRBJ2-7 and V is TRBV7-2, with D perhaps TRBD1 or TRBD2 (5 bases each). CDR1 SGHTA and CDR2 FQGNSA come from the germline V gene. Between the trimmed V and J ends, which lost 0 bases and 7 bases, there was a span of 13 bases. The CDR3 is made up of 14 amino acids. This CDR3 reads CASSLASAGGEQYF. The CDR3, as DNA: TGTGCCAGCAGCTTAGCCTCCGCTGGGGGAGAGCAGTACTTC. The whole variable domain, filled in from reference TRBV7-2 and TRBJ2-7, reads GAGVSQSPSNKVTEKGKDVELRCDPISGHTALYWYRQSLGQGLEFLIYFQGNSAPDKSGLPSDRFSAERTGGSVSTLTIQRTQQEDSAVYLCASSLASAGGEQYFGPGTRLTVT.

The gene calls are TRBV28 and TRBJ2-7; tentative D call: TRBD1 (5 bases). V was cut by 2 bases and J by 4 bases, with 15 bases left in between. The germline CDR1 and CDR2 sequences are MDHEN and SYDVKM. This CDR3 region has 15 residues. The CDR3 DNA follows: TGTGCCAGCAGTTTAAGGGGAAGTAGGGGATACGAGCAGTACTTC. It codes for CASSLRGSRGYEQYF. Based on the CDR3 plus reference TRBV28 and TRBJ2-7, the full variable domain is DVKVTQSSRYLVKRTGEKVFLECVQDMDHENMFWYRQDPGLGLRLIYFSYDVKMKEKGDIPEGYSVSREKKERFSLILESASTNQTSMYLCASSLRGSRGYEQYFGPGTRLTVT.

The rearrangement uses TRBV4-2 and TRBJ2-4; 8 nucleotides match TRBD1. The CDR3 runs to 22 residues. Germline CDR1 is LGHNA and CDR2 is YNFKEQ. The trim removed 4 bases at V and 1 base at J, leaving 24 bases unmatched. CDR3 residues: CASSLSDRKGQVPIGAKNIQYF. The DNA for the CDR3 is TGTGCCAGCAGCCTCTCCGACAGAAAGGGACAGGTCCCTATCGGGGCCAAAAACATTCAGTACTTC.

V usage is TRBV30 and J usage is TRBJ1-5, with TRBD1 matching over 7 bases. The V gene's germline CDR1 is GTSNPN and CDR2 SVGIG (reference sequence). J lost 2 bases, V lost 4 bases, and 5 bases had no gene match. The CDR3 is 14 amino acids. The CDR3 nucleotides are TGTGCCTGGAATTCAGGGGGAGGCAATCAGCCCCAGCATTTT. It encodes CAWNSGGGNQPQHF.

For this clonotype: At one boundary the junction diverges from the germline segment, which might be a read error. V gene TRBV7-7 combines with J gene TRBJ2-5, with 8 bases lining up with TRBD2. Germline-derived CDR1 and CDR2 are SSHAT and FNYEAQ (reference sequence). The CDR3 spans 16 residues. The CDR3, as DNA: TGTGCTAGCAGCTTAGCGGGAACAGGGTCGGGGGAGACCCAGTACTTC. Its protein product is CASSLAGTGSGETQYF.

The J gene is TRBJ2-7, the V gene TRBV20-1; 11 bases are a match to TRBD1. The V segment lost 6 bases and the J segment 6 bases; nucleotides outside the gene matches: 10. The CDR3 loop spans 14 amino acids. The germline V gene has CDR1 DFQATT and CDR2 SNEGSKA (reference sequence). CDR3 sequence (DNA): TGCAGTGCCAGATCCGGGACAGGGGGTATCGAGCAGTACTTC. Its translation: CSARSGTGGIEQYF.

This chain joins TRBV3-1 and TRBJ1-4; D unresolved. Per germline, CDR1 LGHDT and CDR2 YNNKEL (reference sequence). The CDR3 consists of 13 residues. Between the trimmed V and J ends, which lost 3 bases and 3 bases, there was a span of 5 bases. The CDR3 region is CASSHSANEKLFF. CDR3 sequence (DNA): TGTGCCAGCAGCCATTCAGCTAATGAAAAACTGTTTTTT.

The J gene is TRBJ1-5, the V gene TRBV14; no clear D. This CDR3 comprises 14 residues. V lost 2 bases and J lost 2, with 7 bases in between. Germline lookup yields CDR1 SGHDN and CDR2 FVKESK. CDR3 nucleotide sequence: TGTGCCAGCAGCCAATCAGGACGCAATCAGCCCCAGCATTTT. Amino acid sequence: CASSQSGRNQPQHF.

CDR3 amino acids: CASRPSYAVANEQYF. The DNA for the CDR3 is TGTGCCAGCAGACCAAGCTACGCGGTTGCAAACGAGCAGTACTTC. This chain connects TRBV28 to TRBJ2-7; D unclear. CDR1 is MDHEN and CDR2 is SYDVKM in the germline V gene. CDR3 length equals 15 residues. The V end lost 6 bases, the J end lost 5 bases, and 20 bases lay between the germline ends.

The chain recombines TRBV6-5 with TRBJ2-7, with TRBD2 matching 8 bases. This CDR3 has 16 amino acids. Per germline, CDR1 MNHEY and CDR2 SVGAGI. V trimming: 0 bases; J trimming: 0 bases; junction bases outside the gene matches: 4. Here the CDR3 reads CASSYSRAGDSYEQYF. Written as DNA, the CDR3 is TGTGCCAGCAGTTACTCGAGAGCGGGAGACTCCTACGAGCAGTACTTC.

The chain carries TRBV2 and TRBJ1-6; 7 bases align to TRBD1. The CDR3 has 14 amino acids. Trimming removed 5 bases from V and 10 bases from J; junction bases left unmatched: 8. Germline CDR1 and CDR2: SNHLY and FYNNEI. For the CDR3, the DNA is TGTGCCAGCAGTACCCGACAGGGTAGCTCACCCCTCCACTTT. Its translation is CASSTRQGSSPLHF.

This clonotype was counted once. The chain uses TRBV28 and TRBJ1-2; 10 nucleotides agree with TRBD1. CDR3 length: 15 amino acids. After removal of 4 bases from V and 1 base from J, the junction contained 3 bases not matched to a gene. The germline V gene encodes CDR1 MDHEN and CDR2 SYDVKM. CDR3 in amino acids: CASSSGDRGNYGYTF. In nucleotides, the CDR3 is TGTGCCAGCAGTTCGGGGGACAGGGGTAACTATGGCTACACCTTC.

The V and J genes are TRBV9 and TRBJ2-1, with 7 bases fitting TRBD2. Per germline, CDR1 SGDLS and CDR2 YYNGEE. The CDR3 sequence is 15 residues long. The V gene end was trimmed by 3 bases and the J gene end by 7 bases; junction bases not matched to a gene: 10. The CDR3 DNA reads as TGTGCCAGCAGCGCCGGACTAGGGCAAGAGAATGAGCAGTTCTTC. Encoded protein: CASSAGLGQENEQFF.

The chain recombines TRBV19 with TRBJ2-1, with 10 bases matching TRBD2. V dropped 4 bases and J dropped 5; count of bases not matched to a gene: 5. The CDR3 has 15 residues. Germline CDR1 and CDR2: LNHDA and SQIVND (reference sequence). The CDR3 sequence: CASSTLAGVDNEQFF. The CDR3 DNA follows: TGTGCCAGTAGTACCCTAGCGGGAGTCGACAATGAGCAGTTCTTC.

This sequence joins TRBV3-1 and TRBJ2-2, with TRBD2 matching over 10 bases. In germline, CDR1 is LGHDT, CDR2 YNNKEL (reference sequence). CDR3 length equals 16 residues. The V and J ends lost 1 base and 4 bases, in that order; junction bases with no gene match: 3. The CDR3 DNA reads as TGTGCCAGCAGCCAAGCTAGCGGGAGAGGCACCGGGGAGCTGTTTTTT. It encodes CASSQASGRGTGELFF.